This TCR beta chain was sequenced during a study of response to subunit inactivated influenza vaccine. TCRdb independently ran MiXCR on the RT-PCR reads; one entry per CDR3 protein. The sample shows approximately 480,000 distinct CDR3 sequences, roughly 9.8% of them seen only once. Notes on this clonotype: No antigen is known for it. A read error is possible here, since a much larger clone lies one base away.

Overall study findings and caveats: Authors suggested each seasonal flu vaccination may recruit only limited numbers of new T cells.

The source of this sequence is a man aged 45-65 years who received an inactivated influenza vaccine. Material: PBMCs from blood, obtained about 40 days after vaccination.

The CDR3 protein is CGSSPISGFGAGELFF. CDR3 coding DNA: TGCGGCAGCAGCCCCATTAGCGGGTTTGGCGCCGGGGAGCTGTTTTTT. The V and J genes are TRBV5-1 and TRBJ2-2; 7 bases are shared with TRBD2. There are 16 residues in the CDR3. CDR1 is SGHRS and CDR2 is YFSETQ in the germline V gene.